Listed here are 25 T cell receptor beta chains from one sample, sequenced in a study of beta chain features in type 1 diabetes. Reverse transcribing all isolated RNA meant expressed TCRB transcripts were sequenced. Profiling relied on immunoSEQ multiplex PCR, and the TCRdb table lists in-frame clones only, not all of them. The profile shows fewer than 900,000 clones, roughly 15% of them singletons. Sequenced: naive CD4+ T cells from blood. The receptors were sampled from a woman under 30 in good health.

This chain links TRBV6-5 with TRBJ1-5, with TRBD1 matching over 8 bases. J gave up 3 bases and V 6 bases, and 4 bases lay outside the gene matches. CDR3 size: 14 residues. Germline V gene lookup returns CDR1 MNHEY and CDR2 SVGAGI. The CDR3 nucleotides are TGTGCCAGCAGCAGGGGGCTTGACAATCAGCCCCAGCATTTT. It codes for CASSRGLDNQPQHF.

This chain connects TRBV6-5 to TRBJ2-1; D is uncertain. The CDR3 totals 15 residues. CDR1 is MNHEY and CDR2 is SVGAGI in the germline V gene. V dropped 3 bases and J dropped 2 bases, with 11 bases sitting between them. CDR3 sequence: CASSYRQSTYNEQFF. CDR3 nucleotide sequence: TGTGCCAGCAGTTATAGGCAGTCCACCTACAATGAGCAGTTCTTC.

The gene calls are TRBV11-2 and TRBJ2-7; D gene uncertain. The V and J ends lost 1 base and 10 bases respectively, with 14 bases between them. CDR3 size: 13 residues. Germline loops: CDR1 SGHAT, CDR2 FQNNGV. In DNA, the CDR3 is TGTGCCAGCAGCTTAGCTCCACAGCAAAAACAGTACTTC. Its protein product is CASSLAPQQKQYF.

This clone showed up just a few times. The V gene is TRBV6-6, the J gene TRBJ1-4, with no clear D. Germline values: CDR1 MNHNY, CDR2 SVGAGI (reference sequence). The CDR3 contains 16 residues. V lost 6 bases, J lost 5 bases, and 19 bases lay in between. The CDR3 reads CASSPFPGGSNEKLFF. The CDR3 DNA is TGTGCCAGCAGCCCTTTCCCCGGAGGCAGCAATGAAAAACTGTTTTTT.

This rearrangement joins TRBV18 to TRBJ2-2; D might be TRBD2 (6 bases). Germline V gene data show CDR1 as KGHSH and CDR2 as LQKENI. Deletions cut 3 bases from V and 6 bases from J, with 8 bases between. The CDR3 has 13 residues. CDR3 in DNA: TGTGCCAGCTCACCGTGGGACTCCGGGGAGCTGTTTTTT. Translated, it gives CASSPWDSGELFF.

The chain is built from TRBV7-6 and TRBJ2-5; D may be TRBD1 (5 bases). Between the trimmed V and J ends, which lost 1 base and 6 bases, there was a span of 6 bases. Germline V gene data show CDR1 as SGHVS and CDR2 as FNYEAQ. The CDR3 has 12 amino acids. CDR3 in amino acids: CASSLEGKTQYF. For the CDR3, the DNA is TGTGCCAGCAGCTTAGAGGGGAAGACCCAGTACTTC.

This clone was detected a few times. V gene TRBV28 combines with J gene TRBJ2-3; the D is unclear. This CDR3 comprises 11 residues. Per germline, CDR1 MDHEN and CDR2 SYDVKM. V was pared by 3 bases and J by 11 bases, with 9 bases between. The CDR3, as DNA: TGTGCCAGCAGTTTGTCGCGACAGCAGTATTTT. Translation gives CASSLSRQQYF. The full variable domain, its missing parts supplied by reference TRBV28 and TRBJ2-3, is DVKVTQSSRYLVKRTGEKVFLECVQDMDHENMFWYRQDPGLGLRLIYFSYDVKMKEKGDIPEGYSVSREKKERFSLILESASTNQTSMYLCASSLSRQQYFGPGTRLTVL.

V usage is TRBV28 and J usage is TRBJ1-2; D is perhaps TRBD1 (6 bases). CDR1 and CDR2 from the germline V gene are MDHEN and SYDVKM. V lost 5 bases, J lost 10 bases, and 26 bases lay in between. The CDR3 runs 16 residues. The CDR3 DNA sequence: TGTGCCAGCAGTGGGGCCCGACAGGAGCCTCCTGAGCTCTACACCTTC. It specifies CASSGARQEPPELYTF.

V is TRBV7-9 and J is TRBJ1-4; 7 bases align to TRBD1. The CDR3 has 15 residues. In germline, CDR1 is SEHNR, CDR2 FQNEAQ (reference sequence). The ends lost 1 base at V and 8 bases at J; junction bases unmatched: 7. The CDR3 DNA reads TGTGCCAGCAGCTTAGGAGGACTACAGGGGGAAAAACTGTTTTTT. Amino acids: CASSLGGLQGEKLFF.

This chain links TRBV7-2 with TRBJ1-5, with TRBD1 as a possible D gene (6 bases). CDR1 SGHTA and CDR2 FQGNSA come from the germline V gene. The CDR3 is 14 residues long. With 5 bases removed from V and 6 bases from J, the gap between germline ends came to 14 bases. The DNA of the CDR3 is TGTGCCAGCAGCCCCGCGGGGGGCTTTCAGCCCCAGCATTTT. Its translation: CASSPAGGFQPQHF.

The genes are TRBV20-1 and TRBJ2-3; D unclear. Trimming removed 6 bases at V and 9 bases at J, with 13 bases between. Germline assignment: CDR1 DFQATT and CDR2 SNEGSKA (reference sequence). This CDR3 has 11 residues. Here the CDR3 DNA reads TGCAGTGCGAGACCCTCGGGCACGCAGTATTTT. Its protein is CSARPSGTQYF.

The chain carries TRBV7-2 and TRBJ2-5; D is perhaps TRBD2 (5 bases). Germline CDR1 SGHTA, CDR2 FQGNSA. The V gene lost 5 bases and the J gene lost 2 bases, with 15 bases spanning the gap. This CDR3 contains 15 residues. Here the CDR3 DNA reads TGTGCCAGCAGCCCGACGGCCGGGATACAAGAGACCCAGTACTTC. This gives the protein CASSPTAGIQETQYF.

This clone has just a few counts. The J gene is TRBJ2-7, the V gene TRBV6-5; 11 bases line up with TRBD2. The CDR3 is 14 residues long. V shed 6 bases, J shed 4 bases, and the junction held 5 bases outside the gene matches. Germline V gene lookup returns CDR1 MNHEY and CDR2 SVGAGI. The CDR3, as DNA: TGTGCCAGCAGGGACTCTAGCGGGAGGTACGAGCAGTACTTC. Protein product: CASRDSSGRYEQYF.

This CDR3 is CATSEGHSYEQYF. For the CDR3, the DNA is TGCGCCACGAGCGAGGGGCACTCCTACGAGCAGTACTTC. The gene calls are TRBV5-1 and TRBJ2-7, with D perhaps TRBD1 or TRBD2 (5 bases each). The CDR3 has 13 amino acids. In germline, CDR1 is SGHRS, CDR2 YFSETQ. Trimming shortened V by 9 bases and J by 0 bases, and 13 bases separated the two germline ends.

This clone was picked up a small number of times. CDR3 DNA sequence: TGTGCCAGCAGTTTTCTGGACAGGGACAACAATGAGCAGTTCTTC. Protein product: CASSFLDRDNNEQFF. The rearrangement joins TRBV28 to TRBJ2-1, with 8 positions matching TRBD1. Germline loops: CDR1 MDHEN, CDR2 SYDVKM. V trimming: 3 bases; J trimming: 5 bases; junction bases outside the gene matches: 6. CDR3 length equals 15 residues.

Only a few counts were recorded for this clone. V is TRBV29-1 and J is TRBJ2-7, with 9 bases identical to TRBD1. Germline V gene data show CDR1 as SQVTM and CDR2 as ANQGSEA. V shed 5 bases and J 4 bases; nucleotides not matched to a gene: 18. CDR3 length: 17 residues. CDR3 in DNA: TGCAGCGTTCGGACAGAACTCCGGGACAGGGACCTTTACGAGCAGTACTTC. It specifies CSVRTELRDRDLYEQYF.

The rearrangement joins TRBV7-9 to TRBJ2-1, with D unresolved. The CDR3 is made up of 14 amino acids. Looked up from germline, CDR1 is SEHNR and CDR2 is FQNEAQ (reference sequence). V lost 5 bases, J lost 8 bases, and 16 bases lay in between. The CDR3 nucleotides read TGTGCCAGCAGCCTCCCCGGCGAGGTCCATGAGCAGTTCTTC. Amino acids: CASSLPGEVHEQFF.

This sequence joins TRBV4-3 and TRBJ1-5, with D unclear. Trimming pared 0 bases from V and 4 bases from J, leaving 7 bases between. CDR3 size: 14 residues. Germline V lookup: CDR1 LGHNA, CDR2 YSLEER. The CDR3 here is CASSQEPENQPQHF. The CDR3 region has the DNA TGCGCCAGCAGCCAAGAGCCAGAGAATCAGCCCCAGCATTTT.

This clone was seen ten or more times. The chain recombines TRBV7-2 with TRBJ2-4; D remains ambiguous. V gave up 1 base and J gave up 9 bases, with 10 bases separating them. CDR1 and CDR2 (germline): SGHTA, FQGNSA. The CDR3 runs to 13 residues. CDR3: CASSLELRSIQYF. In DNA form, the CDR3 reads TGTGCCAGCAGCTTAGAGCTCCGGAGCATTCAGTACTTC.

V usage is TRBV5-4 and J usage is TRBJ2-6; D is uncertain. V was cut by 5 bases and J by 4 bases, with 10 bases left in between. This CDR3 region has 14 residues. In germline, CDR1 is SGHNT, CDR2 YYREEE (reference sequence). The CDR3 loop reads CASSQVGGANVLTF. DNA for the CDR3: TGTGCCAGCAGTCAGGTGGGCGGGGCCAACGTCCTGACTTTC.

The chain recombines TRBV29-1 with TRBJ2-7; 9 bases map to TRBD1. CDR3 length: 15 amino acids. V lost 1 base, J lost 0 bases, and 4 bases stayed unmatched. In germline, CDR1 is SQVTM, CDR2 ANQGSEA. The CDR3 sequence: CSVEVRDRDSYEQYF. The DNA of the CDR3 is TGCAGCGTTGAAGTCCGGGACAGGGACTCCTACGAGCAGTACTTC.

The V gene is TRBV27, the J gene TRBJ1-2, with D uncertain. V was cut by 5 bases and J by 1 base, with 11 bases left in between. The CDR3 extends over 14 amino acids. The V gene's germline CDR1 is MNHEY and CDR2 SMNVEV (reference sequence). The CDR3 DNA sequence: TGTGCCAGCAGTCCCCTTGGCGGTAACTATGGCTACACCTTC. This sequence encodes CASSPLGGNYGYTF.

This clone turned up a few times. Other DNA sequences within the sample encode an identical CDR3. The rearrangement joins TRBV27 to TRBJ1-2; D not resolved. CDR3 length: 12 amino acids. Germline V gene lookup returns CDR1 MNHEY and CDR2 SMNVEV (reference sequence). Trimming pared 2 bases from V and 5 bases from J, leaving 6 bases between. The CDR3 nucleotides are TGTGCCAGCAGTTTAAGAGGGTATGGCTACACCTTC. This gives the protein CASSLRGYGYTF.

This chain uses TRBV27 with TRBJ2-1; TRBD2 aligns across 12 bases. V gave up 7 bases and J gave up 8 bases; unmatched junction bases: 18. CDR1 and CDR2 from the germline V gene are MNHEY and SMNVEV (reference sequence). The CDR3 totals 18 residues. CDR3 sequence: CASMGGQRTSGILDEQFF. CDR3 DNA: TGTGCCAGCATGGGAGGACAGAGGACTAGCGGGATTCTGGATGAGCAGTTCTTC.

This clone showed up just once. This chain connects TRBV6-5 to TRBJ2-1; the D gene is possibly TRBD1 (6 bases). Trimming took 7 bases from V and 7 from J, leaving 11 bases between them. The CDR3 loop spans 12 amino acids. Germline CDR1 and CDR2: MNHEY and SVGAGI. The CDR3 loop reads CASKAGANEQFF. CDR3 nucleotide sequence: TGTGCCAGCAAGGCAGGGGCGAATGAGCAGTTCTTC.